This TCR beta chain was recovered during a study of blood T cell repertoires in COVID-19 (dated by TCRdb to about 2020). Background for the entire study: The collaborator samples originated in the United States, Italy and Spain and spanned the acute and convalescent phases of COVID-19. The prospective study material was composed of cDNA or gDNA derived from T cells, B-cell-depleted T cells, or PBMCs. Subjects who had been exposed to COVID-19, were actively infected with it, or had recovered from it provided the deeply sampled blood TCRbeta repertoires that made up the dataset. The repertoires were released in a freely available public database meant as a resource for research on the immune response to SARS-CoV-2. The samples were drawn from two sources: the first 160 participants of the ongoing ImmuneRACE study, and 1,000 to 1,500 subjects contributed by 6 global collaborators. Sample metadata almost always included a de-identified subject ID, COVID-19 status, age in years and sex. Where HLA class I and class II types were available, the types were taken from metadata supplied by the sample provider, not from assay-based typing.

The germline ends are 15 bases apart after V is trimmed by 5 bases and J by 7 bases. The CDR3 numbers 13 residues from cysteine through phenylalanine. The CDR3 DNA has 39 bases and is translated from base 1. CDR1 and CDR2 are read off the germline V gene as SGHTA and FQGTGA. Study-wide findings and limitations: How much clinical and demographic metadata was included differed by source and by participant, and the metadata was provided uncurated.

TCRbeta CDR3 regions were amplified from genomic DNA using the immunoSEQ Assay, a bias-controlled multiplex PCR. As for the original processing: The number of nucleated cells in each sample was estimated from the amplification of reference gene primers within the assay. To quantify the absolute abundance of each unique TCRbeta CDR3 rearrangement, sequence reads were collapsed and filtered. For each sample, productive Simpson clonality was calculated by taking the square root of Simpson's diversity index across productive rearrangements. TCRdb retrieved this table from immuneACCESS and kept in-frame rearrangements only. Not all clones are present; in checked studies, unresolved V genes account for under half, and no reason is known for the remainder. V, J and clone size derive from that table, while D and trimming were established from the DNA sequence. The sample table holds 150,000 to 200,000 clones, of which about four fifths were seen once. Roughly 12% of the sample is in the top ten clones.

Participants in the prospective study were aged roughly 18 to 89 years, lived in some 24 United States geographic areas, and enrolled through a virtual design. Cohort assignment in the prospective study relied on participant-reported clinical history from a screening survey and a study questionnaire. ImmuneRACE Cohort 3 recovered participants were defined by two consecutive negative NP/OP PCR tests, healthcare professional clearance, or symptom resolution. Mobile phlebotomists in the prospective study collected whole blood, serum and a nasopharyngeal or oropharyngeal swab from every participant. Additional blood draws and questionnaires over an approximately 2-month period could optionally be provided by prospective study participants. Prospective study blood samples were shipped either frozen or at room temperature before DNA extraction. This clone was seen a handful of times. The specificity of this receptor is unknown. Per-base qualities were not stored, and no clone one base away is much larger.

The V and J genes are TRBV7-3 and TRBJ2-7, and possibly TRBD1, on 5 matching bases. The specimen sequenced was PBMCs or T cells enriched from blood (not recorded which). This TCR was sampled from a man aged 50-60 years who had recovered from COVID-19. CDR3 protein: CASSGTPGSEQYF. At the DNA level, the sequence is TGTGCCAGCAGCGGAACGCCAGGGTCGGAGCAGTACTTC.